This TCR beta chain was profiled in a study of blood T cell repertoires in COVID-19. Germline CDR1 is SGHRS and CDR2 is YFSETQ. The germline V and J ends were trimmed by 2 bases and 1 base, with 13 bases remaining between them. CDR3 length equals 16 residues. Clinical histories supplied by participants themselves formed the basis of cohort assignment. TCRdb's copy holds only in-frame clones and misses some; the assay was immunoSEQ multiplex PCR. The sample includes approximately 220,000 clones, around 89% of them seen just once. The clonotype comes from a woman aged 30 to 39 who had recovered from COVID-19. Sequencing was performed on PBMCs or T cells enriched from blood (not recorded which). The J gene is TRBJ2-1, the V gene TRBV5-1; maybe TRBD2 (5 bases). The CDR3 here is CASSFSGDHSYNEQFF. For the CDR3, the DNA is TGCGCCAGCAGCTTTTCCGGGGATCATTCCTACAATGAGCAGTTCTTC.